Following are 16 T cell receptor beta chains from one sample sequenced in a study of shared clonotypes between healthy human individuals. The data were produced by immunoSEQ multiplex PCR, yet TCRdb's version contains in-frame clones alone and is incomplete. The table lists about 2.4 million clones, approximately 94% of them singletons. Sequenced: naive CD4+ T cells from PBMCs. Specified subset: CD45RA+ positively selected. These receptors were taken from a man aged 18 to 30 in good health. Some clones in this sample may be carry-over from other donors' samples.

This chain uses TRBV5-1 with TRBJ2-7; 8 positions match TRBD1. Germline CDR1 is SGHRS and CDR2 is YFSETQ. V was pared by 0 bases and J by 6 bases, with 8 bases of the junction left unmatched. CDR3 length: 15 amino acids. CDR3 coding DNA: TGCGCCAGCAGCTTGGCCCGACAGGGGATAAGCGAGCAGTACTTC. This codes for CASSLARQGISEQYF.

This clone was seen a handful of times. This sample includes further DNA sequences coding for the same CDR3. The rearrangement links TRBV7-9 to TRBJ2-1; a weak D match, TRBD2 (5 bases). Per the germline V gene, CDR1 is SEHNR and CDR2 is FQNEAQ (reference sequence). The length of the CDR3 is 14 residues. V lost 3 bases and J lost 1, with 7 bases in between. The CDR3, as DNA: TGTGCCAGCAGCTTTGGGAGTTCCTACAATGAGCAGTTCTTC. Translation: CASSFGSSYNEQFF.

V and J are TRBV27 and TRBJ1-5; 7 nucleotides align to TRBD1. Germline CDR1 is MNHEY and CDR2 is SMNVEV (reference sequence). The CDR3 has 20 amino acids. Trimming cost V 8 bases and J 7 bases; bases outside gene matches: 29. In nucleotides, the CDR3 is TGTGCCAGCCTGGGTTTGGGACGTCTAAAGTCAAAGGGGGCAATCCAGCCCCAGCATTTT. Translated: CASLGLGRLKSKGAIQPQHF.

In the case of this clone: At the DNA level, this CDR3 is encoded by other sequences in the same sample as well. The genes are TRBV9 and TRBJ2-2, with 10 bases that match TRBD2. Germline-derived CDR1 and CDR2 are SGDLS and YYNGEE. The CDR3 contains 16 residues. The V segment lost 1 base and the J segment 1 base; nucleotides outside the gene matches: 1. DNA for the CDR3: TGTGCCAGCAGCGTAAGCGGGAGGGTGAACACCGGGGAGCTGTTTTTT. This translates into CASSVSGRVNTGELFF.

J is TRBJ1-4 and V is TRBV10-3; D is unclear. The CDR3 runs to 17 residues. The germline gives CDR1 ENHRY, CDR2 SYGVKD. Trimming stripped 4 bases from V and 8 bases from J, with 23 bases between. The CDR3 loop is CAISASGATEEKEKLFF. The DNA of the CDR3 is TGTGCCATCAGTGCCTCTGGAGCAACAGAAGAGAAGGAAAAACTGTTTTTT.

A single count supports this clone. The genes are TRBV28 and TRBJ1-2, with D perhaps TRBD1 (5 bases). Deletions cut 10 bases from V and 4 bases from J, with 19 bases between. The CDR3 contains 14 residues. The germline V gene encodes CDR1 MDHEN and CDR2 SYDVKM. CDR3 loop: CATLVPGTSYGYTF. CDR3 bases: TGTGCCACCCTAGTCCCCGGGACCTCCTATGGCTACACCTTC.

With respect to this clone: Other nucleotide sequences in the sample specify the same CDR3. V is TRBV28 and J is TRBJ1-2; perhaps TRBD1 as D (6 bases). The ends were cut back, 3 bases at V and 5 bases at J, with 13 bases in the middle. The CDR3 sequence is 14 residues long. CDR1 is MDHEN and CDR2 is SYDVKM in the germline V gene. CDR3: CASSLLGQGYGYTF. DNA for the CDR3: TGTGCCAGCAGTTTGCTGGGGCAGGGGTATGGCTACACCTTC.

The chain uses TRBV2 and TRBJ2-2, with TRBD2 matching over 10 bases. V gave up 5 bases and J gave up 7 bases; unmatched junction bases: 7. CDR3 length: 15 residues. CDR1 is SNHLY and CDR2 is FYNNEI in the germline V gene. The CDR3 here is CASSLGLASIGELFF. In nucleotides, the CDR3 is TGTGCCAGCAGTCTGGGACTAGCGTCGATCGGGGAGCTGTTTTTT.

The J gene is TRBJ1-1, the V gene TRBV15, with no clear D. Per the germline V gene, CDR1 is LNHNV and CDR2 is YYDKDF (reference sequence). This CDR3 has 12 residues. The V end lost 5 bases, the J end lost 3 bases, and 7 bases lay between the germline ends. CDR3 protein: CATSAWYTEAFF. CDR3 DNA: TGTGCCACCAGCGCCTGGTACACTGAAGCTTTCTTT.

The chain is built from TRBV10-2 and TRBJ2-2, with D perhaps matching TRBD1 or TRBD2 (5 bases each). From germline, CDR1 is WSHSY and CDR2 SAAADI. The CDR3 extends over 14 amino acids. Between the trimmed V and J ends, which lost 7 bases and 1 base, there was a span of 10 bases. Here the CDR3 reads CASTDGGNTGELFF. CDR3 coding DNA: TGCGCCAGCACTGATGGGGGGAACACCGGGGAGCTGTTTTTT.

The CDR3 nucleotides read TGTGCCTGGAGCTTAGGGACTAACCTTGAAGCTTTCTTT. Translated, it gives CAWSLGTNLEAFF. The gene calls are TRBV30 and TRBJ1-1; D perhaps matches TRBD1 (5 bases). Germline values: CDR1 GTSNPN, CDR2 SVGIG (reference sequence). This CDR3 is built from 13 residues. Trimming stripped 3 bases from V and 7 bases from J, with 15 bases between.

The chain employs TRBV7-2 and TRBJ1-2; a possible D gene is TRBD1 (6 bases). This CDR3 has 14 amino acids. V was trimmed by 5 bases and J by 1 base, leaving 11 bases between them. Germline V gene lookup returns CDR1 SGHTA and CDR2 FQGNSA. CDR3 coding DNA: TGTGCCAGCAGCCCCGACAGGATTAACTATGGCTACACCTTC. It yields the protein CASSPDRINYGYTF. Variable domain in full (rest from reference TRBV7-2 and TRBJ1-2): GAGVSQSPSNKVTEKGKDVELRCDPISGHTALYWYRQSLGQGLEFLIYFQGNSAPDKSGLPSDRFSAERTGGSVSTLTIQRTQQEDSAVYLCASSPDRINYGYTFGSGTRLTVV.

The rearrangement links TRBV28 to TRBJ2-7, with TRBD1 matching over 8 bases. The junction had 12 bases not matched to a gene; V was cut back by 3 bases and J by 8 bases. The CDR3 is made up of 15 amino acids. Germline values: CDR1 MDHEN, CDR2 SYDVKM. CDR3 coding DNA: TGTGCCAGCAGTTTTCCCGCCGGACAGGGACAAAAGCAGTACTTC. It specifies CASSFPAGQGQKQYF.

The CDR3 DNA follows: TGCGCCAGCAGCTTCGGTAGTGAAGTCTACTATGGCTACACCTTC. This codes for CASSFGSEVYYGYTF. J is TRBJ1-2 and V is TRBV5-1; D uncertain. The CDR3 contains 15 residues. Deletions cut 2 bases from V and 3 bases from J, with 14 bases between. Germline lookup yields CDR1 SGHRS and CDR2 YFSETQ.

The chain links TRBV5-1 to TRBJ1-5, with a weak D call TRBD1 (5 bases). CDR3 length: 15 amino acids. Trimming cost V 3 bases and J 7 bases, with 17 bases left between them. Looked up from germline, CDR1 is SGHRS and CDR2 is YFSETQ. CDR3 DNA: TGCGCCAGCAGCTCGGATCCAGGGTTAGGACAGCCCCAGCATTTT. Its translation: CASSSDPGLGQPQHF.

The V gene is TRBV7-9, the J gene TRBJ2-7; D unresolved. The CDR3 spans 12 residues. Germline assignment: CDR1 SEHNR and CDR2 FQNEAQ (reference sequence). The V end was cut by 2 bases, the J end by 3 bases, with 5 bases between. The CDR3 spells CASSLKNYEQYF. In DNA form, the CDR3 reads TGTGCCAGCAGCTTAAAGAACTACGAGCAGTACTTC.